This TCR beta chain was captured in a study of shared clonotypes between healthy human individuals (TCRdb year 2020). About the full investigation: A couple of women and three men aged 18 to 49 years were included in the cohort. To estimate repertoire size and how much clonotype sharing occurs between individuals, the study deeply sequenced the blood TCR repertoires of 5 or 6 healthy adults. Different laboratories and diverse techniques were used to prepare libraries and sequence TCR repertoires, to increase sequencing depth and limit assay-specific biases. Per donor, three plates each were used for CD4 naive and CD4 memory, two for CD8 naive, and one for CD8 memory. Between about 0.8 and 9 billion PBMCs per donor were obtained by leukapheresis. The full study reports these points: Higher generation probabilities were observed for clonotypes shared by all four sorted-subset donors than for non-shared clonotypes. Sharing across several donors was observed for roughly 5% of naive CD4, over 3% of naive CD8, 2.3% of memory CD4, and about 0.38% of memory CD8 clonotypes. Pairwise subsampling led to the expectation that sequencing depth would affect the degree of clonotype sharing among donors. Naive subsets generally had larger estimated clonotype richness than memory subsets did. Sampling was restricted to blood, and TCR repertoires in tissues likely differ from the TCR repertoires found in blood. Rarefaction of sorted-subset datasets indicated incomplete sequencing despite the large sequencing depth. Because the study included only a small number of donors, the genetic and exposure-history diversity represented was limited.

This clone was counted a single time. Its recognized antigen is unknown. Base qualities are not provided; no much larger clone lies one nucleotide away. Taken from the germline V gene, the CDR1 and CDR2 loops are MNHEY and SVGAGI. The CDR3 runs 15 residues from the cysteine to the phenylalanine. Just the 45-base CDR3 DNA is kept, in frame starting at base 1. The germline V end is reduced by 5 bases and the J end by 3 bases; junction bases left unmatched: 6. The donors were healthy, HIV-negative adults with no recently reported acute infections or vaccinations. All donors were Caucasian adults living in Nashville, Tennessee, USA. CD8 memory samples were composed of magnetically selected CD45RO+ cells combined with CCR7-negative CD45RA+ effector memory (TemRA) cells. Blood was obtained by leukapheresis, after which PBMCs were separated by Ficoll-Histopaque density gradient centrifugation and cryopreserved in liquid nitrogen vapor phase. Analytical flow cytometry was used to check the purity and quantity of every magnetically sorted T cell population. Genomic DNA was isolated from each sorted fraction and quantified by UV absorbance on a Nanodrop 2000c.

Using the deep immunoSEQ assay, multiplex PCR amplified TCR CDR3 regions from genomic DNA. For each cell subset, the extracted genomic DNA was distributed evenly across all wells of several immunoSEQ 96-well plates, and each plate served as one replicate. For sorted subsets, each replicate PCR was loaded with about 0.2 ug genomic DNA, equivalent to 30,000 or so T cell genomes. The purified libraries were quantified using a Qubit 3.0 fluorometer, sized with a Bioanalyzer 2100, and then quantified again using the KAPA Library Quantification kit. A separate single-read 150-cycle Illumina NextSeq 550 flow cell was used to sequence each immunoSEQ 96-well plate. The source study handled its data this way. Because only junctional sequences without quality scores were contained in the immunoSEQ output, filtering matching that applied to full-length reads could not be performed. Sequences were annotated with PyIR, a Python wrapper for IgBLAST v1.9, using IMGT germline references to assign V/J genes and CDR3. Reads were removed for weak V/J assignments (E-value above 1e-6), missing CDR3, stop codons, out-of-frame junctions, or ambiguous translated residues. V3J clonotypes were defined by identical inferred V gene, J gene, and CDR3 amino acid sequence. The percentage overlap between two repertoires was calculated by dividing the number of shared unique clonotypes by the size of the smaller repertoire. Repertoire richness was assessed with RTK rarefaction, the Chao1 estimator, and Recon v2.1 estimates of unobserved clonotypes. OLGA was used to compute generation probabilities for all TCRbeta clonotypes that the gDNA method yielded from a handful of donors. TCRdb's version of the immuneACCESS table is confined to in-frame rearrangements and falls short of the full clone set. An unresolved V gene accounts for under half of the shortfall where checked; the remainder is of unknown origin. The V and J calls and the clone size are those of that table, but D and trimming were determined from the DNA. The sample table shows more than 550,000 clones, and 90% are seen once. The biggest ten clones account for 30% to 40% of the sample.

This receptor was taken from a man between 18 and 29 years old in good health. Some clones in this sample may be carry-over from other donors' samples. Rearrangement joined TRBV6-5 to TRBJ2-7; 11 nucleotides in the junction match TRBD2. Material for sequencing was memory CD8+ T cells from PBMCs. According to the study, the label for this sample's cell subset or site signals: CD45RO+ cells pooled with CCR7-negative TemRA cells. CDR3 reads: CASSLRLAGFYEQYF. The bases read TGTGCCAGCAGTCTTAGACTAGCGGGATTCTACGAGCAGTACTTC.